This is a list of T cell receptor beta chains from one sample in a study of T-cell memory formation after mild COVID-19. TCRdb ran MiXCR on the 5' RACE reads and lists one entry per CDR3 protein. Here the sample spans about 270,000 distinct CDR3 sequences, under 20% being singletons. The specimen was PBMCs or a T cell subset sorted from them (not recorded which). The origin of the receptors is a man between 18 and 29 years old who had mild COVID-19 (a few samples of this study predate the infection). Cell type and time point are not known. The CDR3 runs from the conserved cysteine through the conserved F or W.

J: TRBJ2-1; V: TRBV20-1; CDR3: CSATGLGEQFF
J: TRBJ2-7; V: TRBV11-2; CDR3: CASSFLAGDTYEQYF
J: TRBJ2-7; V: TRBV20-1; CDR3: CSARGTDSSYEQYF
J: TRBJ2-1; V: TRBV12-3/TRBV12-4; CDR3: CASSFHGGGNEQFF
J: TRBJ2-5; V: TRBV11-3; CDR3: CASSTTGAETQYF
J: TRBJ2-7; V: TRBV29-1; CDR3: CSVQGQDYEQYF
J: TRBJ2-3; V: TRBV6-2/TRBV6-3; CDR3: CASSYRGDTDTQYF
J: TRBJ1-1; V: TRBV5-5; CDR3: CASSLGVAWDTEAFF
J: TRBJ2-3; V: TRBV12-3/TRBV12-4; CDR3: CASSLARGATSVDTQYF
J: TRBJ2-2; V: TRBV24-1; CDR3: CATSDLGGTGELFF
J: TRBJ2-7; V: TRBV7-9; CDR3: CASSGPGTSYEQYF
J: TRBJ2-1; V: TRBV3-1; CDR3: CASSPPGTIYNEQFF
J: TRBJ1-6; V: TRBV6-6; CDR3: CASSPTDRRNSPLHF
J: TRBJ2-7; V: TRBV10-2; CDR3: CASREDRGDGQYF
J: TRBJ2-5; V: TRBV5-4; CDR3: CASSLGLAPQETQYF
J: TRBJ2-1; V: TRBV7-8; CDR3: CASSRDKGVWEQFF
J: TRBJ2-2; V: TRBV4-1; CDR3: CASSLSGGADNTGELFF
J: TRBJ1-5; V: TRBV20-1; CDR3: CSARAGNFGGAAQHF
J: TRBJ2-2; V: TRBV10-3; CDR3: CAISPQGANTGELFF
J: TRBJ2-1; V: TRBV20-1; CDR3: CSGERGGRYNEQFF
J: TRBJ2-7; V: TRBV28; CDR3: CASRGYTGTSGGDEQYF
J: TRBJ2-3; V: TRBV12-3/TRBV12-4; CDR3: CATTDSYTDTQYF
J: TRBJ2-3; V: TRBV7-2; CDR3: CASSFLGGPDTQYF
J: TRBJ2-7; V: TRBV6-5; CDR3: CASSSSGPKFYEQYF
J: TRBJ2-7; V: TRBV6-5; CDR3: CASSYGQVVEQYF
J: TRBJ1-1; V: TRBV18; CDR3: CASSPDVTEAFF
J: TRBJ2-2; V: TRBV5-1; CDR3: CASSLGHGTGELFF
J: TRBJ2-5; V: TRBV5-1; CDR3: CASSLTSVEETQYF
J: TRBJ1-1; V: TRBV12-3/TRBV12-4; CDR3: CASSLFGGPSGAEAFF